A single TCR beta chain is shown here with its context. The antigen it recognizes is unknown. Per-base qualities were not stored, and no clone one base away is much larger. This specimen's time point label, interpreted: about 28 days (+/-7) after the second vaccine dose. AZD1222 recipients given second doses at about 4 weeks or at about 12 weeks were pooled, since spike-specific TCR depth and breadth were not found to differ between the two schedules. The vaccinee samples were drawn from two UK trials, COV001 and COV002, one of which was a single-blind randomized controlled phase 2/3 trial testing AZD1222 (ChAdOx1 nCoV-19) in healthy adults. Trial participant PBMC samples were collected at day 0 and day 28 after the second dose for TCRbeta chain sequencing. The sample belongs to a study of T cell responses to AZD1222 COVID-19 vaccine (dated by TCRdb to the early 2020s). For the study in its entirety: TCR sequencing was performed for roughly 240 trial participants, of whom about 210 were given two doses of AZD1222 and around 26 were given two doses of MenACWY control vaccine. Trial participants were enrolled into age subgroups of 18-55, 56-69 and 70-plus years, which contained around 150, 28 and 57 TCR-sequenced participants, respectively. General findings and caveats noted by the study authors: Epitopes outside the regions mutated in the B.1.351 and B.1.1.7 variants were reportedly recognized by nearly half of the unique spike-specific TCRs. In the small 56-69-year group, the increase in depth fell short of significance, most likely because of low power. After two AZD1222 doses, both the breadth and the depth of spike-specific TCRs were significantly higher than at day 0 and than in MenACWY recipients. The whole spike protein was spanned by vaccine-associated CD4 TCRs, and dominant responses were seen in regions 160-218 and 743-854. Conclusions about previously exposed vaccinees were limited because only six AZD1222 recipients were SARS-CoV-2 seropositive at baseline. Because no samples from the day 14 peak response were available, repertoires could be characterized only after the peak T cell response. Participants were mostly white British and included more females than males, and it was suggested by the authors that clonal diversity may have been underestimated.

The germline V gene (reference sequence) sets CDR1 to SSHAT and CDR2 to FNYEAQ. There are 13 amino acids in the CDR3, from cysteine to phenylalanine inclusive. Solely the CDR3 DNA is kept, with 39 bases framed from the first base. V drops 5 bases and J drops 4 bases, leaving 12 bases in between. The CDR3 regions of human TCRbeta chains were subjected to immunosequencing. Per the original workflow: TCRs in the repertoires were matched against a reference library of SARS-CoV-2-specific TCRs that had been generated with the MIRA antigen-specificity platform. Breadth was defined as the fraction of unique TCRs that were SARS-CoV-2-associated. Depth was defined as the fraction of total T cells that were SARS-CoV-2-associated. Using the MIRA data, each spike-specific TCR was assigned both to the spike region to which the TCR was reactive and to a CD4 or CD8 class. Log10-transformed breadth and depth values were compared by one-way ANOVA with Sidak's multiple comparisons tests. Drawn from immuneACCESS, this table holds only the in-frame rearrangements with V and J called that TCRdb kept. Clones are partly lost; checked studies trace under half to an unresolved V gene and leave the rest unexplained. V and J calls and clone size are those listed in that table; D and trimming were worked out from the DNA. In this sample the table shows about 150,000 clones, 90% of which occur a single time. The ten biggest clones cover approximately 1.5% of the sample.

This sample comprised peripheral blood, obtained 28 days after the second AZD1222 dose. This clonotype was obtained from an adult who received the AZD1222 COVID-19 vaccine. Recombination joined TRBV7-7 with TRBJ2-7, with TRBD1 as a weak D call on 6 bases. CDR3 sequence: CASSRDTYYEQYF. The nucleotide sequence reads TGTGCCAGCAGCCGGGACACTTATTACGAGCAGTACTTC.